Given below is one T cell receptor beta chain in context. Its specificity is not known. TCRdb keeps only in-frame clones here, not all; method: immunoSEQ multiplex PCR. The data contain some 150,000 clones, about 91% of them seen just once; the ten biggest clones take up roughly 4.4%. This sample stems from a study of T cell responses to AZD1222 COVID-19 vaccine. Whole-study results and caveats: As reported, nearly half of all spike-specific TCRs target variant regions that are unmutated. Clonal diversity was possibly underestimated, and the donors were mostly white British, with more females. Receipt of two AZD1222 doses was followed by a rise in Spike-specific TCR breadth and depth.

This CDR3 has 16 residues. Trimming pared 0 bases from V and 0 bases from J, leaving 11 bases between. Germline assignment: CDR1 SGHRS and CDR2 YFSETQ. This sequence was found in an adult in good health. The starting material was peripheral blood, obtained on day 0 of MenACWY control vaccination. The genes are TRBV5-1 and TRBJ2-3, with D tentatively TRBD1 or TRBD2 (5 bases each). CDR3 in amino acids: CASSLDGAISTDTQYF. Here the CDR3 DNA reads TGCGCCAGCAGCTTGGACGGGGCAATTAGCACAGATACGCAGTATTTT.